Shown below are 13 T cell receptor beta chains from a single sample sequenced in a study of blood T cell repertoires in COVID-19. Using immunoSEQ multiplex PCR, the repertoire was profiled, and TCRdb retains in-frame clones only, with some absent. The profile shows approximately 150,000 clones, 85% to 90% of them singletons. The sample comprised peripheral blood. The receptors shown here come from a man in his forties or fifties who had recovered from COVID-19.

In this sample, this clone turned up a few times. The rearrangement links TRBV6-5 to TRBJ2-2; 8 bases fit TRBD2. The CDR3 is 13 residues long. The ends lost 5 bases at V and 4 bases at J; junction bases unmatched: 0. Germline V gene data show CDR1 as MNHEY and CDR2 as SVGAGI. The DNA for the CDR3 is TGTGCCAGCAGTCGGGGGGGCACCGGGGAGCTGTTTTTT. Translation: CASSRGGTGELFF.

This clone was recorded a few times. The V and J genes are TRBV19 and TRBJ1-5; 9 positions match TRBD1. The J segment lost 5 bases and the V segment lost 1 base, leaving 3 bases of the junction unmatched. The CDR3 is 15 amino acids. CDR1 is LNHDA, CDR2 SQIVND, per germline (reference sequence). The CDR3 sequence: CASSIGGQGYQPQHF. CDR3 sequence (DNA): TGTGCCAGTAGTATAGGGGGACAGGGATATCAGCCCCAGCATTTT.

This clone was recorded once. The chain recombines TRBV7-8 with TRBJ2-3; 7 bases align to TRBD2. The CDR3 has 15 amino acids. Germline CDR1 is SGHVS and CDR2 is FQNEAQ. The V and J ends lost 1 base and 2 bases, in that order; junction bases with no gene match: 3. This chain's CDR3 is CASSLVRGDTDTQYF. The CDR3 DNA reads as TGTGCCAGCAGCTTAGTCCGGGGGGACACAGATACGCAGTATTTT. The full variable domain, its missing parts supplied by reference TRBV7-8 and TRBJ2-3, is GAGVSQSPRYKVAKRGQDVALRCDPISGHVSLFWYQQALGQGPEFLTYFQNEAQLDKSGLPSDRFFAERPEGSVSTLKIQRTQQEDSAVYLCASSLVRGDTDTQYFGPGTRLTVL.

The chain employs TRBV10-2 and TRBJ2-1; 8 nucleotides agree with TRBD1. Germline values: CDR1 WSHSY, CDR2 SAAADI. The CDR3 contains 12 residues. V gave up 6 bases and J gave up 9 bases; unmatched junction bases: 4. The CDR3 DNA sequence: TGCGCCAGCAGCGCACAGGGGGTTGAGCAGTTCTTC. Translating gives CASSAQGVEQFF.

V is TRBV12-3 or TRBV12-4 and J is TRBJ2-7; D gene unclear. Trimming cost V 7 bases and J 5 bases, with 15 bases left between them. This CDR3 is 13 amino acids long. The CDR3 nucleotides are TGTGCCAGCACCCAAAAGGAGCTGCACGAGCAGTACTTC. It specifies CASTQKELHEQYF.

This clone appeared a few times. The CDR3, as DNA: TGTGCCAGCAGTTACCGGCGGGGCGCCCACGAGCAGTACTTC. The encoded protein is CASSYRRGAHEQYF. The chain joins TRBV6-5 to TRBJ2-7; a weak D match, TRBD2 (6 bases). CDR1 is MNHEY and CDR2 is SVGAGI in the germline V gene. The CDR3 is 14 amino acids. V lost 2 bases, J lost 5 bases, and 13 bases lay in between.

This clone was seen a handful of times. The chain uses TRBV5-4 and TRBJ2-7; TRBD1 matches 11 bases. V lost 1 base to trimming and J lost 5 bases; unmatched junction nucleotides: 8. CDR3 length equals 16 residues. Germline V gives CDR1 SGHNT, CDR2 YYREEE (reference sequence). The CDR3 here is CASSLSGTGGKNEQYF. Here the CDR3 DNA reads TGTGCCAGCAGCTTGTCGGGGACAGGGGGGAAAAACGAGCAGTACTTC.

The chain couples TRBV28 to TRBJ1-5, with a possible D match to TRBD1 (6 bases). The CDR3 runs 16 residues. V lost 5 bases, J lost 4 bases, and 18 bases lay in between. Per germline, CDR1 MDHEN and CDR2 SYDVKM. DNA for the CDR3: TGTGCCAGCAGTCAAATGACAGGACCCCGGAATCAGCCCCAGCATTTT. As protein: CASSQMTGPRNQPQHF.

The CDR3 reads CASTPDRGQYF. DNA of the CDR3: TGTGCCAGCACCCCGGACAGGGGACAGTACTTC. The rearrangement uses TRBV2 and TRBJ2-7; 9 bases match TRBD1. The length of the CDR3 is 11 residues. Germline V CDR1 and CDR2: SNHLY, FYNNEI. V lost 7 bases to trimming and J lost 10 bases; unmatched junction nucleotides: 5. The full variable domain, in which reference TRBV2 and TRBJ2-7 provide the parts outside the CDR3, is EPEVTQTPSHQVTQMGQEVILRCVPISNHLYFYWYRQILGQKVEFLVSFYNNEISEKSEIFDDQFSVERPDGSNFTLKIRSTKLEDSAMYFCASTPDRGQYFGPGTRLTVT.

The chain has TRBV5-3 and TRBJ2-5; 7 nucleotides align to TRBD1. TRBV5-3 is an open reading frame, and its role is uncertain. Trimming removed 3 bases from V and 2 bases from J; junction bases left unmatched: 16. The CDR3 covers 18 residues. The CDR3 nucleotides read TGTGCCAGAAGCTGCCCGGACAGGCATCCACGTTCTCAAGAGACCCAGTACTTC. Residues: CARSCPDRHPRSQETQYF.

This clone was recorded only once. The V gene is TRBV10-2, the J gene TRBJ1-3; D is possibly TRBD1 (5 bases). In germline, CDR1 is WSHSY, CDR2 SAAADI. Deletions cut 0 bases from V and 0 bases from J, with 9 bases between. CDR3 size: 16 residues. In DNA, the CDR3 is TGCGCCAGCAGTGAGTCTCTTCAGGGCTCTGGAAACACCATATATTTT. Translating gives CASSESLQGSGNTIYF.

The chain employs TRBV3-1 (or the pseudogene TRBV3-2) and TRBJ2-5; 10 bases agree with TRBD1. The CDR3 runs to 18 residues. Trimming at V came to 4 bases and at J to 9 bases, leaving 20 bases not matched to a gene. Germline CDR1 and CDR2: LGHDT and YNNKEL (reference sequence). Here the CDR3 reads CASSRDRGRIIQETPQYF. CDR3 DNA sequence: TGTGCCAGCAGCCGGGACAGGGGACGTATAATACAAGAGACCCCCCAGTACTTC.

This clone showed up just a few times. CDR3 region: CASSSVRSSSSYEQYF. Here the CDR3 DNA reads TGCGCCAGCAGCTCGGTCAGGTCCTCCAGCTCCTACGAGCAGTACTTC. J is TRBJ2-7 and V is TRBV5-1; D remains ambiguous. Germline CDR1 reads SGHRS; CDR2 reads YFSETQ. The V end lost 3 bases, the J end lost 0 bases, and 16 bases lay between the germline ends. The CDR3 is made up of 16 amino acids.